One sample yielded the 11 T cell receptor beta chains listed below, sequenced in a study of blood T cells in healthy people across ages. Primed by a sample-barcoded 5' primer and a J-beta primer mix, a second PCR proceeded for roughly 7 to 11 cycles. A single record per CDR3 protein comes from TCRdb applying MiXCR to the 5' RACE reads. The top ten hold around a third of the sample, which has hundreds of thousands of distinct CDR3 sequences, approximately 49% seen once. Sequencing was done on a sample of blood. The origin of the receptors is a woman aged 55-70 years in good health.

This clonotype appeared a few times. V and J are TRBV15 and TRBJ2-6; D unclear. With 4 bases removed from V and 0 bases from J, the gap between germline ends came to 7 bases. Germline loops: CDR1 LNHNV, CDR2 YYDKDF (reference sequence). The length of the CDR3 is 15 residues. The CDR3 DNA follows: TGTGCCACCAGCACAATGAGCTCTGGGGCCAACGTCCTGACTTTC. Its protein is CATSTMSSGANVLTF.

This clonotype showed up just a few times. The J gene is TRBJ2-6, the V gene TRBV20-1; D is uncertain. This CDR3 contains 15 residues. V lost 6 bases to trimming and J lost 1 base, with 13 bases between them. CDR1 DFQATT and CDR2 SNEGSKA come from the germline V gene (reference sequence). Here the CDR3 reads CSAVRTDSGANVLTF. CDR3 in DNA: TGCAGTGCGGTCAGGACGGATTCTGGGGCCAACGTCCTGACTTTC.

The V call is TRBV5-1, the J call TRBJ1-1; D is unclear. V was shortened by 0 bases and J by 7 bases, with 10 bases between the two germline ends. CDR1 and CDR2 from the germline V gene are SGHRS and YFSETQ. The CDR3 contains 13 residues. CDR3 nucleotides: TGCGCCAGCAGCTTGGTTTTGGACCTTGAAGCTTTCTTT. Its translation: CASSLVLDLEAFF.

Only one count was recorded for this clonotype. The chain couples TRBV18 to TRBJ2-3; no definite D call. Trimming pared 3 bases from V and 4 bases from J, leaving 8 bases between. The CDR3 totals 13 residues. The germline CDR1 and CDR2 sequences are KGHSH and LQKENI. The CDR3 reads CASSPDQADTQYF. CDR3 bases: TGTGCCAGCTCACCCGACCAGGCAGATACGCAGTATTTT.

The chain joins TRBV7-3 to TRBJ2-2; 11 bases are a match to TRBD1. The V segment lost 6 bases and the J segment 4 bases; nucleotides outside the gene matches: 7. Germline V gene sequence: CDR1 SGHTA, CDR2 FQGTGA. CDR3 length: 16 residues. As DNA, the CDR3 is TGTGCCAGCAGACGACCGGGACAGGGGGGCACCGGGGAGCTGTTTTTT. This encodes CASRRPGQGGTGELFF.

The V and J genes are TRBV11-2 and TRBJ2-7; D perhaps matches TRBD1 (5 bases). The J call is uncertain, as TRBJ2-5 better fits the DNA end. The CDR3 is made up of 15 amino acids. Germline loops: CDR1 SGHAT, CDR2 FQNNGV. DNA of the CDR3: TGTGCCAGCAGCCATAGGACGGACATAGGAGAGACCCAGTACTTC. This sequence encodes CASSHRTDIGETQYF.

The genes are TRBV20-1 and TRBJ2-1, with 12 bases lining up with TRBD2. In germline, CDR1 is DFQATT, CDR2 SNEGSKA (reference sequence). The CDR3 has 15 amino acids. With V trimmed by 5 bases and J by 6 bases, 8 bases remained unmatched. In nucleotides, the CDR3 is TGCAGTGCTCCGACGACTAGCGGGAGCTTCAATGAGCAGTTCTTC. This gives the protein CSAPTTSGSFNEQFF.

This chain joins TRBV29-1 and TRBJ2-1; D uncertain. The J call may not be correct, given that the DNA end is closer to TRBJ2-7. The CDR3 contains 14 residues. CDR1 and CDR2 from the germline V gene are SQVTM and ANQGSEA. The CDR3, as DNA: TGCAGCGTTGAATTTTTAAGCTCCTACAATGAGCAGTACTTC. Encoded protein: CSVEFLSSYNEQYF.

The rearrangement links TRBV28 to TRBJ1-1, with D uncertain. The CDR3 contains 13 residues. Germline V lookup: CDR1 MDHEN, CDR2 SYDVKM. V lost 8 bases and J lost 5, with 15 bases in between. CDR3 DNA sequence: TGTGCCAGCGAAGACTCCTACAAGACTGAAGCTTTCTTT. It codes for CASEDSYKTEAFF.

This clonotype was found a few times. This chain joins TRBV3-1 and TRBJ2-3; D gene uncertain. The length of the CDR3 is 14 residues. In germline, CDR1 is LGHDT, CDR2 YNNKEL (reference sequence). The germline V and J ends were trimmed by 5 bases and 0 bases, with 9 bases remaining between them. The CDR3 loop reads CASSSRRSTDTQYF. CDR3 DNA: TGTGCCAGCAGCTCCCGACGGAGCACAGATACGCAGTATTTT.

This clonotype was recorded at least ten times. This chain's CDR3 is CASRPTGYGETQYF. The CDR3 nucleotides are TGTGCCAGCAGACCTACAGGGTATGGCGAGACCCAGTACTTC. The V gene is TRBV14, the J gene TRBJ2-5, with a weak D call TRBD1 (6 bases). This CDR3 region has 14 residues. Germline V CDR1 and CDR2: SGHDN, FVKESK. V lost 6 bases, J lost 5 bases, and 16 bases lay in between.